This T cell receptor beta chain was sequenced in a study of blood T cell repertoires in COVID-19. On the study more broadly: Some COVID-19 samples were acute and others convalescent; all came from the United States, Italy and Spain. PBMCs, B-cell-depleted T cells, or T cells provided the cDNA or gDNA that made up the material.

The ends were cut back, 0 bases at V and 14 bases at J, with 11 bases in the middle. Germline loops: CDR1 SGHDN, CDR2 FVKESK. This CDR3 spans 13 amino acids. Source study methods: Quantification of nucleated cells was approximated via reference gene primer amplification. TCRdb's copy holds only in-frame clones and misses some; the assay was immunoSEQ multiplex PCR. V, J and clone size are taken as reported in that table, and D and trimming were inferred from the DNA itself. The sample carries approximately 160,000 clones, roughly 84% recorded once. This clone appeared a single time. Specimen: peripheral blood. The chain links TRBV14 to TRBJ1-6, with D unresolved. The receptor was derived from a man aged 50-59 years with active or convalescent COVID-19. CDR3: CASSQDVGRSLHF. The DNA of the CDR3 is TGTGCCAGCAGCCAAGATGTGGGGAGGTCCCTCCACTTT. The whole variable domain, filled in from reference TRBV14 and TRBJ1-6, reads EAGVTQFPSHSVIEKGQTVTLRCDPISGHDNLYWYRRVMGKEIKFLLHFVKESKQDESGMPNNRFLAERTGGTYSTLKVQPAELEDSGVYFCASSQDVGRSLHFGNGTRLTVT.